A selection of T cell receptor beta chains follows, all from one sample in a study of T cell changes during pregnancy in multiple sclerosis. Profiling relied on immunoSEQ multiplex PCR, and the TCRdb table lists in-frame clones only, not all of them. The sample lists 93,000 or so clones; around 90% were seen once. The source material was peripheral blood, sampled before pregnancy. The receptors originated from a female donor with multiple sclerosis, enrolled in a pregnancy study. CDR3s include the opening cysteine and the closing phenylalanine or tryptophan. D genes are given only for firm matches. The listing skips clone size in some rows; elsewhere it reads once, few, many or a size class.

v_call	j_call	d_call	clone_size	cdr3_nt	cdr3_aa
TRBV25-1	TRBJ2-1	-	-	TGTGCCAGCAGGACGGGGTCGGGCTGGTTCTTC	CASRTGSGWFF
TRBV5-6	TRBJ1-1	TRBD1	-	TGTGCCAGCAGCCTTCCGGGACAGGGACTGAACACTGAAGCTTTCTTT	CASSLPGQGLNTEAFF
TRBV11-2	TRBJ2-7	TRBD2	once	TGTGCCAGCAGGAGCCTAGCGGGAGTCCCCTACGAGCAGTACTTC	CASRSLAGVPYEQYF
TRBV10-2	TRBJ1-5	-	-	TGCGCCAGCAGTCCCGTAGGACACAGCAATCAGCCCCAGCATTTT	CASSPVGHSNQPQHF
TRBV14	TRBJ2-7	-	-	TGTGCCAGCAGCCGCGCACCTTACGAGCAGTACTTC	CASSRAPYEQYF
TRBV18	TRBJ1-2	TRBD1	-	TGTGCCAGCTCACCCATTGACAGGGATGGCTACACCTTC	CASSPIDRDGYTF
TRBV6-4	TRBJ1-3	TRBD1	-	TGTGCCAGCAGCCGAGGACAGGGGCACACCACACCGGGGAACACCATATATTTT	CASSRGQGHTTPGNTIYF
TRBV19	TRBJ1-2	TRBD1	-	TGTGCCAGTAGTATTTGGACAGGGAAAGATGGCTACACCTTC	CASSIWTGKDGYTF
TRBV5-4	TRBJ2-3	-	-	TGTGCCAGCAGGCAGGAGGGGGCGAGCGATACGCAGTATTTT	CASRQEGASDTQYF
TRBV6-1	TRBJ1-1	-	-	TGTGCCAGCAGTGCCGGGACTACCAACACTGAAGCTTTCTTT	CASSAGTTNTEAFF
TRBV6-6	TRBJ1-1	-	-	TGTGCCACCAAGACAGGTCTGAACACTGAAGCTTTCTTT	CATKTGLNTEAFF
TRBV5-4	TRBJ2-1	-	-	TGTGCCAGCGGGCGGGAGTTCTTC	CASGREFF
TRBV7-9	TRBJ1-4	TRBD1	-	TGTGCCAGCAGCTTATGGGGACAGGGCGGTGAAAAACTGTTTTTT	CASSLWGQGGEKLFF
TRBV4-1	TRBJ1-2	TRBD1	few	TGCGCCAGCAGCCAAGTGGGACAGTACTATGGCTACACCTTC	CASSQVGQYYGYTF
TRBV9	TRBJ2-7	-	-	TGTGCCAGCAGCGTGACAGAGTCCTACGAGCAGTACTTC	CASSVTESYEQYF
TRBV5-1	TRBJ2-3	TRBD2	-	TGCGCCAGCAGCTATAGCGGGAGGGCAGATACGCAGTATTTT	CASSYSGRADTQYF
TRBV19	TRBJ1-5	TRBD1	once	TGTGCCAGTAGGTCGACAGGGGTTAGCAATCAGCCCCAGCATTTT	CASRSTGVSNQPQHF
TRBV2	TRBJ1-2	TRBD1	-	TGTGCCAGCAGTGAGACAGGGGAGGGTGGCTACACCTTC	CASSETGEGGYTF
TRBV7-9	TRBJ2-7	-	few	TGTGCCAGCAGCGAGGCGGGCTACGAGCAGTACTTC	CASSEAGYEQYF
TRBV2	TRBJ2-1	TRBD1	-	TGTGCCAGCAGTGCCCGACAGGGGAAATACAATGAGCAGTTCTTC	CASSARQGKYNEQFF
TRBV18	TRBJ2-7	TRBD2	-	TGTGCCAGCTCACCCCGAGGGACTAGCGGATCCTACGAGCAGTACTTC	CASSPRGTSGSYEQYF
TRBV10-1	TRBJ2-3	-	few	TGCGCCAGCAGTGAGTCCGGGAGCCCGGATTCCCGCACAGATACGCAGTATTTT	CASSESGSPDSRTDTQYF
TRBV10-2	TRBJ2-3	TRBD2	-	TGCGCCAGCAGGAAGAGGACTAGCGGGGTTTTAGCACTAAGAGATACGCAGTATTTT	CASRKRTSGVLALRDTQYF
TRBV4-3	TRBJ1-1	-	-	TGCGCCAGCAGCCAAGATTTGTCGACCCCGGGGTTGACTGAAGCTTTCTTT	CASSQDLSTPGLTEAFF
TRBV19	TRBJ1-4	TRBD1	-	TGTGCCAGTAGTACGGGACAGCCCAATGAAAAACTGTTTTTT	CASSTGQPNEKLFF
TRBV30	TRBJ1-5	TRBD1	few	TGTGCCTGGAGTCTCAGCACAGGGGGACGACAGCCCCAGCATTTT	CAWSLSTGGRQPQHF
TRBV7-7	TRBJ2-5	-	few	TGTGCCAGCAGCTTTAATTTCGGGGAAGAGACCCAGTACTTC	CASSFNFGEETQYF
TRBV7-3	TRBJ2-5	-	-	TGTGCCAGCAGCCCAACCGGGACTCCTCAAGAGACCCAGTACTTC	CASSPTGTPQETQYF
TRBV11-2	TRBJ2-7	TRBD1	-	TGTGCCAGCAGCCTGACAATTACCGGGACAGCTGGCGAGCAGTACTTC	CASSLTITGTAGEQYF
TRBV9	TRBJ2-1	-	-	TGTGCCAGCAGTCCCTCCCGAGACAATGAGCAGTTCTTC	CASSPSRDNEQFF